The rows below give T cell receptor beta chains drawn from one sample of a study of CXCR3-negative and CXCR3-positive naive CD8 T cells. TCRdb re-called the 5' RACE reads and catalogs CDR3 proteins one per entry, DNA excluded. Its clone listing holds approximately 5,600 distinct CDR3 sequences. The sample was naive CXCR3- CD8+ T cells from blood. These receptors all stem from a human donor in good health. Some clones in this sample may be carry-over from other donors' samples. CDR3s include the opening cysteine and the closing phenylalanine or tryptophan. Not every row has a clone size; where given, it reads once, few, many or a size class.

cdr3_aa,j_call,v_call,clone_size
CSVLSGGRSTNYNEQFF,TRBJ2-1,TRBV29-1,-
CSVGVRAGSGELFF,TRBJ2-2,TRBV29-1,medium-sized
CASSPGQGADTQYF,TRBJ2-3,TRBV4-2,-
CAISEPNPGGINYGYTF,TRBJ1-2,TRBV10-3,medium-sized
CASSLARFGVVYNEQFF,TRBJ2-1,TRBV11-1,-
CSARDIDNEQFF,TRBJ2-1,TRBV20-1,medium-sized
CASSPRQGTSVLGNEQFF,TRBJ2-1,TRBV7-8,-
CASSQEDRGSIGELFF,TRBJ2-2,TRBV3-1,medium-sized
CASSPATNEQYF,TRBJ2-7,TRBV5-1,-
CASSSGLTEQYF,TRBJ2-7,TRBV7-9,medium-sized
CASSLGRNTEAFF,TRBJ1-1,TRBV7-8,-
CASSIPTEYDEQFF,TRBJ2-1,TRBV7-9,-
CSARDGSGHPLQHF,TRBJ1-5,TRBV20-1,medium-sized
CSASRPNREWETEAFF,TRBJ1-1,TRBV20-1,medium-sized
CAISDPTGDGRGNQPQHF,TRBJ1-5,TRBV10-3,medium-sized
CASSFLGTEAFF,TRBJ1-1,TRBV28,-
CASSQDSRNTEAFF,TRBJ1-1,TRBV4-3,-
CASSIRDRTNTEAFF,TRBJ1-1,TRBV19,-
CASSGSRNSGRLSGPDTQYF,TRBJ2-3,TRBV5-5,-
CATSRSDQLPGANVLTF,TRBJ2-6,TRBV15,medium-sized
CASSYSLLKNEQFF,TRBJ2-1,TRBV6-5,medium-sized
CASSGTSAHNEQFF,TRBJ2-1,TRBV9,-
CASRDSGVRSYEQYF,TRBJ2-7,TRBV2,medium-sized
CASIGLAGEQYF,TRBJ2-7,TRBV7-9,-
CSAEGLAGVVGELFF,TRBJ2-2,TRBV29-1,medium-sized
CASSFGQAHEQYF,TRBJ2-7,TRBV28,-
CASIFSGTGDGYTF,TRBJ1-2,TRBV28,-
CSVEDPGQETSTDTQYF,TRBJ2-3,TRBV29-1,-
CASSLGPYNEQFF,TRBJ2-1,TRBV12-3/TRBV12-4,medium-sized
CASRNGTPGGNQPQHF,TRBJ1-5,TRBV2,medium-sized
CASRDSLNTEAFF,TRBJ1-1,TRBV19,-
CASSEPESNISNQPQHF,TRBJ1-5,TRBV2,medium-sized
CAWSTGRILRNTEAFF,TRBJ1-1,TRBV30,-
CASNSGGNEQFF,TRBJ2-1,TRBV19,medium-sized
CASSQEWPLLGLAQHF,TRBJ1-5,TRBV4-1,-
CASSDVDTQYF,TRBJ2-3,TRBV25-1,-
CSVAFGGSGRGANVLTF,TRBJ2-6,TRBV29-1,medium-sized
CASSPQGVRNQPQHF,TRBJ1-5,TRBV28,medium-sized
CASSSDLGRTDTQYF,TRBJ2-3,TRBV7-8,-
CASSESLKTGELFF,TRBJ2-2,TRBV25-1,medium-sized
CASSFLGTSGIQETQYF,TRBJ2-5,TRBV5-1,-
CASSLPTTSGGGNEQFF,TRBJ2-1,TRBV7-6,medium-sized
CSVGQYNEQFF,TRBJ2-1,TRBV29-1,-
CASSPGAESPGNIQYF,TRBJ2-4,TRBV6-2/TRBV6-3,-
CASSQDLHDGYTF,TRBJ1-2,TRBV3-1,-
CASSQSRLAGVYNEQFF,TRBJ2-1,TRBV4-3,-